The T cell receptor beta chain described here comes from a study of T cell repertoires in cytomegalovirus infection. Turning to the study itself: Matching HLA type and CMV infection were both indicated by public TCR beta signatures. Whole-study findings and limits: CMV-specific TCR beta clonotypes restricted by HLA-C dominated the ex vivo response. CMV carriers having the relevant HLA were flagged by cumulative public TCR beta family frequency.

Trimming cost V 3 bases and J 4 bases, with 12 bases left between them. From germline, CDR1 is MNHEY and CDR2 SMNVEV (reference sequence). CDR3 size: 15 residues. On this clonotype itself: The antigen is unknown.

Each CDR3 protein is one row after TCRdb ran MiXCR on the reads. The data contain roughly 630,000 distinct CDR3 sequences, 20% to 25% of them singletons. The sample taken for sequencing was CD8+ T cells from PBMCs. This sequence joins TRBV27 and TRBJ2-2, with D perhaps matching TRBD2 (7 bases). This receptor was identified in a human donor in good health (CMV status not recorded). Some clones in this sample may be carry-over from other donors' samples. CDR3 DNA: TGTGCCAGCAGTTTCGGGGGGCGCGGCACCGGGGAGCTGTTTTTT. Its translation is CASSFGGRGTGELFF.